This record concerns one T cell receptor beta chain sequence. No antigen is known for it. Vbeta (60) and Jbeta (13) primers were used in the PCR. The protocol was immunoSEQ multiplex PCR, while the TCRdb copy is restricted to in-frame clones and leaves out a portion. The repertoire has fewer than 200,000 clones, less than 80% of them found once; the top ten carry roughly 0.64%. V shed 3 bases and J shed 2 bases, with 14 bases lying between them. CDR3 length: 16 residues. In germline, CDR1 is MDHEN, CDR2 SYDVKM. This record belongs to a study of cytomegalovirus exposure and HLA in healthy donors. Overall study context: In a previous analysis, about 100 million unique TCR beta sequences were found from approximately 180 million T cells. The study, taken as a whole, reports: The classifier was said to identify cytomegalovirus status with high specificity and sensitivity.

The material sequenced was PBMCs. This TCR was sampled from a woman aged 40 to 50 in good health and CMV-seronegative. The J gene is TRBJ1-5, the V gene TRBV28; D is ambiguous. The chain's CDR3 is CASSFASVARNQPQHF. CDR3 nucleotide sequence: TGTGCCAGCAGTTTTGCTTCTGTGGCCCGCAATCAGCCCCAGCATTTT. The variable domain in full, completed from reference TRBV28 and TRBJ1-5, reads DVKVTQSSRYLVKRTGEKVFLECVQDMDHENMFWYRQDPGLGLRLIYFSYDVKMKEKGDIPEGYSVSREKKERFSLILESASTNQTSMYLCASSFASVARNQPQHFGDGTRLSIL.